A selection of T cell receptor beta chains follows, all from one sample in a study of CD8+ T cells in alopecia areata. Produced via immunoSEQ multiplex PCR; TCRdb's table is partial and in-frame only. The sample records roughly 150,000 clones, around 58% being singletons. The sample here was CD4+ T cells sorted from blood, taken at week 0. Receptors originate from a human donor with alopecia areata. Both conserved end residues are part of each CDR3. A D gene is named only where the DNA matches it firmly. The size of a clone is reported for some rows only, either as once, few or many, or as a class for expanded clones.

J gene | D gene | V gene | clone size | CDR3 protein | CDR3 DNA
TRBJ2-7 | - | TRBV5-1 | - | CASSPLAESYEQYF | TGCGCCAGCAGCCCCTTAGCGGAATCCTACGAGCAGTACTTC
TRBJ1-1 | TRBD1 | TRBV6-5 | - | CASSYDRVNTEAFF | TGTGCCAGCAGTTACGACAGGGTGAACACTGAAGCTTTCTTT
TRBJ1-2 | TRBD1 | TRBV6-5 | few | CASSDGQGSGYTF | TGTGCCAGCAGTGACGGACAGGGCTCTGGCTACACCTTC
TRBJ2-7 | TRBD2 | TRBV29-1 | once | CSVGHGGYEQYF | TGCAGCGTTGGCCACGGGGGGTACGAGCAGTACTTC
TRBJ2-1 | - | TRBV9 | - | CASSVGLGGYNEQFF | TGTGCCAGCAGCGTAGGTCTAGGAGGCTACAATGAGCAGTTCTTC
TRBJ2-7 | TRBD1 | TRBV4-2 | few | CASSLGTGSFDEQYF | TGTGCCAGCAGCCTCGGGACAGGGTCGTTCGACGAGCAGTACTTC
TRBJ2-7 | TRBD2 | TRBV30 | few | CAWSRAGGTYEQYF | TGTGCCTGGAGTCGAGCGGGGGGAACCTACGAGCAGTACTTC
TRBJ2-3 | - | TRBV30 | few | CAWSSPQLALGTDTQYF | TGTGCCTGGAGTTCCCCCCAACTAGCCCTAGGGACAGATACGCAGTATTTT
TRBJ2-2 | - | TRBV29-1 | - | CSATVSNTGELFF | TGCAGCGCGACAGTCTCGAACACCGGGGAGCTGTTTTTT
TRBJ2-2 | - | TRBV7-9 | - | CASRPGVGELFF | TGTGCCAGCAGACCAGGGGTCGGGGAGCTGTTTTTT
TRBJ1-1 | - | TRBV7-2 | - | CVLRGQPNTEAFF | TGTGTCCTGCGTGGACAGCCGAACACTGAAGCTTTCTTT
TRBJ2-7 | TRBD2 | TRBV2 | many | CASSDGLGLDERDEQYF | TGTGCCAGCAGTGATGGGCTTGGACTAGATGAACGCGACGAGCAGTACTTC
TRBJ2-3 | - | TRBV6-6 | once | CASSYRGRGGTDTQYF | TGTGCCAGCAGTTACAGGGGACGCGGAGGAACAGATACGCAGTATTTT
TRBJ1-2 | TRBD1 | TRBV7-2 | - | CASSAPGQVGGYTF | TGTGCCAGCAGCGCCCCGGGACAGGTCGGTGGCTACACCTTC
TRBJ1-5 | - | TRBV7-2 | - | CASSSAGTLNQPQHF | TGTGCCAGCAGCTCTGCAGGGACGTTGAATCAGCCCCAGCATTTT
TRBJ1-1 | TRBD1 | TRBV30 | - | CAWSVTGVTNTEAFF | TGTGCCTGGAGTGTGACAGGGGTTACGAACACTGAAGCTTTCTTT
TRBJ1-2 | - | TRBV29-1 | - | CSVAQVRDYGYTF | TGCAGCGTTGCACAGGTTAGGGACTATGGCTACACCTTC
TRBJ1-2 | - | TRBV5-6 | - | CASSLRPQGMGGYTF | TGTGCCAGCAGCTTACGACCACAGGGTATGGGTGGCTACACCTTC
TRBJ2-7 | TRBD1 | TRBV10-3 | - | CAIRTGSSEQYF | TGTGCCATCCGGACAGGCAGTTCCGAGCAGTACTTC
TRBJ2-3 | - | TRBV6-6 | - | CASSYGWTSYAVF | TGTGCCAGCAGTTACGGGTGGACATCATACGCAGTATTT
TRBJ1-5 | - | TRBV7-2 | - | CASSFVENVGQPQHF | TGTGCCAGCAGCTTCGTTGAGAACGTAGGTCAGCCCCAGCATTTT
TRBJ2-5 | TRBD2 | TRBV5-1 | few | CASSPGTSGQQETQYF | TGCGCCAGCAGCCCCGGGACTAGCGGCCAACAAGAGACCCAGTACTTC
TRBJ2-6 | TRBD1 | TRBV18 | - | CASSPDRGAGANVLTF | TGTGCCAGCTCACCAGACAGGGGGGCTGGGGCCAACGTCCTGACTTTC
TRBJ2-1 | - | TRBV29-1 | few | CSVEPPGDEQFF | TGCAGCGTTGAACCCCCGGGGGATGAGCAGTTCTTC
TRBJ2-5 | TRBD1 | TRBV5-1 | - | CASSKGQGGETQYF | TGCGCCAGCAGCAAGGGACAGGGAGGAGAGACCCAGTACTTC
TRBJ2-3 | TRBD2 | TRBV29-1 | - | CSVESSGNTDTQYF | TGCAGCGTTGAATCTAGCGGGAACACAGATACGCAGTATTTT